Detailed here is one TCR beta chain. Assay: immunoSEQ multiplex PCR; the TCRdb copy retains only in-frame clones and omits some. The sample lists tens of thousands of clones; around 86% were seen once. These data belong to a study of technical replicates of blood from a few donors. The V and J ends lost 3 bases and 14 bases respectively, with 5 bases between them. The CDR3 has 8 residues. Material: PBMCs. This chain joins TRBV5-3 and TRBJ2-5; D is ambiguous. TRBV5-3 is an ORF for which the function is uncertain. The receptor was derived from a human donor in good health. Some clones in this sample may be carry-over from other donors' samples. The CDR3 DNA is TGTGCCAGAAGCTCCCCTTACTTC. Translating gives CARSSPYF.